These 21 T cell receptor beta chains came from one sample sequenced in a study of beta chain features in type 1 diabetes. Study-wide results and caveats: Type 1 diabetes patients had TCRB CDR3s that were shorter (moderately but significantly so) in all four CD4+ subsets.

Antigens of these TCRs are unknown. The investigators reverse transcribed all of the isolated RNA, so they sequenced expressed TCRB transcripts. Generated by immunoSEQ multiplex PCR, the TCRdb table keeps only in-frame clones and is missing some. Of about 150,000 clones listed, less than 10% are singletons. What was sequenced was central memory CD4+ T cells from blood. Source of these receptors: a man between 18 and 29 years old with type 1 diabetes.

This clone has more than one count but fewer than ten. This chain links TRBV6-6 with TRBJ2-7; 8 bases match TRBD1. This CDR3 has 16 residues. CDR1 is MNHNY and CDR2 is SVGAGI in the germline V gene (reference sequence). The ends lost 6 bases at V and 7 bases at J; junction bases unmatched: 17. The CDR3 DNA reads TGTGCCAGCAGAACCGCCGAACCGCAGGGGGCCGGTGAGCAGTACTTC. This sequence encodes CASRTAEPQGAGEQYF.

This clone showed up just a few times. The rearrangement joins TRBV5-4 to TRBJ2-7, with 15 positions matching TRBD2. CDR1 is SGHNT and CDR2 is YYREEE in the germline V gene (reference sequence). This CDR3 is built from 16 residues. Losses at the gene ends were 4 bases for V and 11 bases for J; bases not matched to a gene: 13. CDR3 sequence reads: CASSGGTSGRSRREYF. CDR3 DNA: TGTGCCAGCAGCGGGGGGACTAGCGGGAGGTCCCGCCGGGAGTACTTC.

This clone was seen a handful of times. The chain joins TRBV6-6 to TRBJ2-5; 11 bases fit TRBD1. The CDR3 is 14 amino acids. Germline V gene lookup returns CDR1 MNHNY and CDR2 SVGAGI (reference sequence). V lost 5 bases, J lost 4 bases, and 3 bases stayed unmatched. DNA for the CDR3: TGTGCCAGCAGTCCCGGGACAGGGGGAGAGACCCAGTACTTC. This sequence encodes CASSPGTGGETQYF.

This chain joins TRBV28 and TRBJ2-7; D unclear. V lost 4 bases, J lost 3 bases, and 4 bases lay in between. The CDR3 spans 11 residues. Germline V gene lookup returns CDR1 MDHEN and CDR2 SYDVKM. This CDR3 is CASSSFYEQYF. In nucleotides, the CDR3 is TGTGCCAGCAGTTCTTTCTACGAGCAGTACTTC.

This clone was picked up a small number of times. The rearrangement joins TRBV19 to TRBJ2-5; 7 bases fit TRBD1. The CDR3 is 13 residues long. V trimming: 6 bases; J trimming: 7 bases; junction bases outside the gene matches: 8. The V gene's germline CDR1 is LNHDA and CDR2 SQIVND (reference sequence). The CDR3 here is CASSGTVERTQYF. The DNA for the CDR3 is TGTGCCAGTAGCGGGACAGTTGAACGGACCCAGTACTTC.

This clone came up many times. The J gene is TRBJ2-5, the V gene TRBV5-6; D is unclear. V lost 5 bases to trimming and J lost 5 bases, with 13 bases between them. This CDR3 has 13 amino acids. Germline CDR1 and CDR2: SGHDT and YYEEEE. The CDR3 spells CASSFSPKETQYF. In DNA form, the CDR3 reads TGTGCCAGCAGTTTCAGTCCAAAGGAGACCCAGTACTTC.

This clone occurred a few times. The V and J genes are TRBV18 and TRBJ2-7; D is possibly TRBD2 (7 bases). Germline CDR1 reads KGHSH; CDR2 reads LQKENI. The CDR3 loop spans 15 amino acids. Trimming cost V 2 bases and J 1 base, with 12 bases left between them. The CDR3 loop reads CASSPMKGGSYEQYF. The CDR3 DNA is TGTGCCAGCTCACCAATGAAGGGGGGGTCCTACGAGCAGTACTTC. Full variable domain (outside the CDR3, taken from reference TRBV18 and TRBJ2-7): NAGVMQNPRHLVRRRGQEARLRCSPMKGHSHVYWYRQLPEEGLKFMVYLQKENIIDESGMPKERFSAEFPKEGPSILRIQQVVRGDSAAYFCASSPMKGGSYEQYFGPGTRLTVT.

The rearrangement joins TRBV5-1 to TRBJ2-5; tentative D call: TRBD1 (6 bases). Germline V CDR1 and CDR2: SGHRS, YFSETQ. Trimming removed 1 base at V and 3 bases at J, with 7 bases between. The CDR3 spans 13 residues. DNA of the CDR3: TGCGCCAGCAGCTTGACAGGGAAAGAGACCCAGTACTTC. It codes for CASSLTGKETQYF. Based on the CDR3 plus reference TRBV5-1 and TRBJ2-5, the full variable domain is KAGVTQTPRYLIKTRGQQVTLSCSPISGHRSVSWYQQTPGQGLQFLFEYFSETQRNKGNFPGRFSGRQFSNSRSEMNVSTLELGDSALYLCASSLTGKETQYFGPGTRLLVL.

The chain combines TRBV13 with TRBJ2-1, with D possibly matching TRBD1 (6 bases). The germline V gene encodes CDR1 PRHDT and CDR2 FYEKMQ (reference sequence). Trimming removed 5 bases at V and 8 bases at J, with 19 bases between. This CDR3 is 15 amino acids long. The CDR3 DNA follows: TGTGCCAGCAGCCTCAAAAGGGTGGGGGCCCATGAGCAGTTCTTC. Translation gives CASSLKRVGAHEQFF.

The V call is TRBV2, the J call TRBJ2-2, with 9 nucleotides matching TRBD2. The CDR3 sequence is 15 residues long. V was clipped by 3 bases and J by 4 bases; unmatched bases: 3. Germline lookup yields CDR1 SNHLY and CDR2 FYNNEI. The chain's CDR3 is CASSDSGSLTGELFF. The CDR3 DNA reads TGTGCCAGCAGTGATAGCGGGAGCCTCACCGGGGAGCTGTTTTTT.

This clone was seen only a few times. V is TRBV18 and J is TRBJ2-7, with D hard to call. This CDR3 has 13 residues. From germline, CDR1 is KGHSH and CDR2 LQKENI. V was trimmed by 0 bases and J by 7 bases, leaving 10 bases between them. The CDR3: CASSPPVLREQYF. The CDR3 DNA reads as TGTGCCAGCTCACCACCAGTGCTCCGGGAGCAGTACTTC.

In this sample, this clone turned up many times. The chain employs TRBV7-8 and TRBJ2-3, with D perhaps matching TRBD1 (5 bases). Germline V CDR1 and CDR2: SGHVS, FQNEAQ. The ends were cut back, 5 bases at V and 1 base at J, with 13 bases in the middle. The CDR3 is 15 residues long. The CDR3 region has the DNA TGTGCCAGCAGCCCCAGCTGGGGCGGCACAGATACGCAGTATTTT. Translated: CASSPSWGGTDTQYF.

Only a few counts were recorded for this clone. The chain combines TRBV7-8 with TRBJ2-6, with no clear D. The CDR3 has 14 residues. Germline-derived CDR1 and CDR2 are SGHVS and FQNEAQ. Trimming took 5 bases from V and 0 from J, leaving 5 bases between them. This CDR3 reads CASSPNSGANVLTF. Here the CDR3 DNA reads TGTGCCAGCAGCCCTAACTCTGGGGCCAACGTCCTGACTTTC. Combining the CDR3 with reference TRBV7-8 and TRBJ2-6 gives the whole variable domain GAGVSQSPRYKVAKRGQDVALRCDPISGHVSLFWYQQALGQGPEFLTYFQNEAQLDKSGLPSDRFFAERPEGSVSTLKIQRTQQEDSAVYLCASSPNSGANVLTFGAGSRLTVL.

The chain uses TRBV5-1 and TRBJ1-6; D might be TRBD1 (5 bases). This CDR3 spans 14 amino acids. Germline V lookup: CDR1 SGHRS, CDR2 YFSETQ. Trimming removed 0 bases at V and 5 bases at J, with 6 bases between. In DNA form, the CDR3 reads TGCGCCAGCAGCTTGGCGGGGGATAATTCACCCCTCCACTTT. The encoded protein is CASSLAGDNSPLHF. The entire variable domain, with the rest obtained from reference TRBV5-1 and TRBJ1-6, is as follows: KAGVTQTPRYLIKTRGQQVTLSCSPISGHRSVSWYQQTPGQGLQFLFEYFSETQRNKGNFPGRFSGRQFSNSRSEMNVSTLELGDSALYLCASSLAGDNSPLHFGNGTRLTVT.

The chain carries TRBV11-2 and TRBJ1-5; 7 nucleotides align to TRBD1. The CDR3 is made up of 13 amino acids. CDR1 and CDR2 from the germline V gene are SGHAT and FQNNGV. Unmatched junction bases numbered 5, after V lost 5 bases and J lost 7 bases. The CDR3 DNA sequence: TGTGCCAGCAGCCCTGACAGGGACCAGCCCCAGCATTTT. Protein: CASSPDRDQPQHF.

The chain links TRBV11-2 to TRBJ2-7, with TRBD1 matching over 10 bases. V gave up 3 bases and J gave up 1 base; unmatched junction bases: 0. This CDR3 comprises 14 residues. Germline CDR1 reads SGHAT; CDR2 reads FQNNGV. The CDR3 region is CASSLDRGSYEQYF. The CDR3 nucleotides are TGTGCCAGCAGCTTGGACAGGGGGTCCTACGAGCAGTACTTC. Full variable domain (remainder filled in from reference TRBV11-2 and TRBJ2-7): EAGVAQSPRYKIIEKRQSVAFWCNPISGHATLYWYQQILGQGPKLLIQFQNNGVVDDSQLPKDRFSAERLKGVDSTLKIQPAKLEDSAVYLCASSLDRGSYEQYFGPGTRLTVT.

This clone was counted ten times or more. The chain employs TRBV28 and TRBJ2-1; 9 bases agree with TRBD1. There are 15 residues in the CDR3. Germline V gene lookup returns CDR1 MDHEN and CDR2 SYDVKM. Trimming took 7 bases from V and 5 from J; bases not matched to a gene: 9. As DNA, the CDR3 is TGTGCCAGCACCGAGGGACAGGGAGTCAACAATGAGCAGTTCTTC. This translates into CASTEGQGVNNEQFF. The full variable domain, its missing parts supplied by reference TRBV28 and TRBJ2-1, is DVKVTQSSRYLVKRTGEKVFLECVQDMDHENMFWYRQDPGLGLRLIYFSYDVKMKEKGDIPEGYSVSREKKERFSLILESASTNQTSMYLCASTEGQGVNNEQFFGPGTRLTVL.

The chain is built from TRBV7-2 and TRBJ2-7; the match to TRBD2 covers 8 bases. The germline gives CDR1 SGHTA, CDR2 FQGNSA. This CDR3 contains 15 residues. The V segment lost 2 bases and the J segment 7 bases; nucleotides outside the gene matches: 10. Here the CDR3 reads CASSLTGRAWGEQYF. CDR3 sequence (DNA): TGTGCCAGCAGCTTAACCGGGAGGGCCTGGGGTGAGCAGTACTTC.

J is TRBJ1-2 and V is TRBV6-4; D unclear. Between the trimmed V and J ends, which lost 2 bases and 8 bases, there was a span of 18 bases. The CDR3 covers 15 residues. Germline CDR1 and CDR2: MRHNA and SNTAGT. The CDR3 DNA reads as TGTGCCAGCAGTGACACTCATACTCCGTTGCCCGGCTACACCTTC. It is translated as CASSDTHTPLPGYTF.

The chain combines TRBV5-1 with TRBJ1-1, with 7 bases aligning to TRBD1. Per germline, CDR1 SGHRS and CDR2 YFSETQ. Trimming cost V 4 bases and J 6 bases; bases outside gene matches: 9. The CDR3 is made up of 14 amino acids. For the CDR3, the DNA is TGCGCCAGCAGCACGACTGGGACAGTTTCTGAAGCTTTCTTT. The encoded protein is CASSTTGTVSEAFF.

This clone showed up just a few times. CDR3 nucleotide sequence: TGTGCCAGCGCTCACGGAGGACAGGTTCGCGATCAGCCCCAGCATTTT. It yields the protein CASAHGGQVRDQPQHF. The chain employs TRBV2 and TRBJ1-5; 7 nucleotides align to TRBD1. CDR1 SNHLY and CDR2 FYNNEI come from the germline V gene. The J segment lost 5 bases and the V segment lost 8 bases, leaving 15 bases of the junction unmatched. CDR3 length: 16 residues.